Shown below are 29 T cell receptor beta chains from a single sample sequenced in a study of T cells in Graves' hyperthyroidism and ophthalmopathy. Authors of the study amplified TCR beta CDR3 regions from RNA transcripts. The TCR CDR3 first-round RT-PCR relied on the HTBI primer set. In TCRdb, the multiplex PCR reads were re-called with MiXCR into one record per CDR3 protein. This table has about 350,000 distinct CDR3 sequences, approximately 14% appearing once. Sequencing was carried out using blood. The receptors stem from a woman aged 30 to 39 with Graves' hyperthyroidism.

The rearrangement uses TRBV12-3 or TRBV12-4 and TRBJ1-3; possible D gene TRBD1, 6 bases. V was clipped by 6 bases and J by 4 bases, with 13 bases between them. This CDR3 comprises 14 residues. CDR3 in amino acids: CASSQTGPGNTIYF. In DNA, the CDR3 is TGTGCCAGCAGCCAGACAGGCCCCGGAAACACCATATATTTT.

The gene calls are TRBV14 and TRBJ2-5, with D possibly TRBD2 on 5 matching bases. Trimming shortened V by 2 bases and J by 5 bases, and 9 bases separated the two germline ends. CDR1 and CDR2 from the germline V gene are SGHDN and FVKESK. The CDR3 runs 13 residues. The CDR3 nucleotides read TGTGCCAGCAGCCAAACAGCGGTGGAGACCCAGTACTTC. Its translation: CASSQTAVETQYF.

This clonotype was counted ten times or more. The chain employs TRBV20-1 and TRBJ1-6; 8 bases are a match to TRBD1. The CDR3 sequence is 14 residues long. Germline CDR1 and CDR2: DFQATT and SNEGSKA (reference sequence). V dropped 1 base and J dropped 8; count of bases not matched to a gene: 4. This CDR3 is CSARVGQGDSPLHF. For the CDR3, the DNA is TGCAGTGCTAGAGTCGGACAGGGAGATTCACCCCTCCACTTT.

The chain joins TRBV10-2 to TRBJ2-3; TRBD2 matches 8 bases. The germline CDR1 and CDR2 sequences are WSHSY and SAAADI. J gave up 7 bases and V 0 bases, and 3 bases lay outside the gene matches. The CDR3 is 14 residues long. The CDR3 protein is CASSESGGRYTQYF. CDR3 bases: TGCGCCAGCAGTGAGTCTGGCGGGAGGTATACGCAGTATTTT.

The table lists this clonotype with many counts. V gene TRBV6-1 combines with J gene TRBJ2-7; 9 bases align to TRBD2. Losses at the gene ends were 6 bases for V and 2 bases for J; bases not matched to a gene: 5. The CDR3 length is 14 residues. The germline CDR1 and CDR2 sequences are MNHNS and SASEGT. In nucleotides, the CDR3 is TGTGCCAGCAGCTTTATAGCGGGGGCCTACGAGCAGTACTTC. Translated: CASSFIAGAYEQYF.

Remarks on this clonotype: A much larger clone lies one base from this, so it may be a read error. This rearrangement joins TRBV20-1 to TRBJ2-3, with no clear D. V lost 0 bases and J 2 bases, leaving 12 bases between the germline ends. This CDR3 is 15 amino acids long. Germline-derived CDR1 and CDR2 are DFQATT and SNEGSKA (reference sequence). CDR3 in DNA: TGCAGTGCTAGAGATCGAGCAGCCCCCACAGATACGCAGTATTTT. Its translation is CSARDRAAPTDTQYF.

This clonotype was found many times. The V gene is TRBV9, the J gene TRBJ2-3; 11 positions match TRBD2. The CDR3 has 18 residues. Germline V lookup: CDR1 SGDLS, CDR2 YYNGEE. V shed 4 bases and J 0 bases; nucleotides not matched to a gene: 10. The CDR3 loop reads CASSRGTSGYTSTDTQYF. In DNA form, the CDR3 reads TGTGCCAGCAGCCGCGGGACTAGCGGCTACACTAGCACAGATACGCAGTATTTT.

This clonotype has ten or more counts. J is TRBJ2-1 and V is TRBV10-3; 8 nucleotides match TRBD2. With V trimmed by 0 bases and J by 4 bases, 8 bases remained unmatched. Germline loops: CDR1 ENHRY, CDR2 SYGVKD. The CDR3 is made up of 17 amino acids. CDR3: CAISESLTGLGYNEQFF. DNA of the CDR3: TGTGCCATCAGTGAGTCTCTCACGGGACTAGGTTACAATGAGCAGTTCTTC.

This clonotype has a count of ten or more. The junction and the germline gene differ at one end; a read error may be behind it. The V gene is TRBV5-6, the J gene TRBJ1-1; 10 positions match TRBD1. Germline V gives CDR1 SGHDT, CDR2 YYEEEE. This CDR3 has 17 residues. CDR3 nucleotide sequence: TGTGCCAGCAGCACCCCGTGGACAGGGGGGTTGAATACTGAAGCTTTCTTT. Protein product: CASSTPWTGGLNTEAFF.

Many counts were recorded for this clonotype. The chain recombines TRBV7-2 with TRBJ2-7; no firm D call. Trimming took off 3 bases at V and 2 bases at J, with 11 bases between the two ends. Germline CDR1 SGHTA, CDR2 FQGNSA. The CDR3 contains 14 residues. Here the CDR3 reads CASSFGPMAYEQYF. CDR3 DNA sequence: TGTGCCAGCAGCTTCGGGCCCATGGCCTACGAGCAGTACTTC.

This clonotype was seen a few times. The chain couples TRBV19 to TRBJ2-7; no reliable D call. CDR1 and CDR2 (germline): LNHDA, SQIVND (reference sequence). The CDR3 contains 13 residues. The V and J ends lost 4 bases and 2 bases respectively, with 9 bases between them. The CDR3 protein is CASSKTLTYEQYF. For the CDR3, the DNA is TGTGCCAGTAGTAAGACACTGACCTACGAGCAGTACTTC.

This clonotype was picked up a small number of times. The CDR3 sequence is CASRKQTGGESYEQYF. CDR3 DNA sequence: TGTGCCAGTAGGAAACAAACAGGGGGGGAGTCCTACGAGCAGTACTTC. The chain couples TRBV19 to TRBJ2-7, with a possible D match to TRBD1 (8 bases). The CDR3 covers 16 residues. The germline CDR1 and CDR2 sequences are LNHDA and SQIVND (reference sequence). The V gene lost 6 bases and the J gene lost 1 base, with 19 bases spanning the gap.

With respect to this clonotype: Its ends do not fully match the called genes, so a read error is possible. The rearrangement links TRBV4-1 to TRBJ2-5, with a tentative D call TRBD1 (6 bases). Germline loops: CDR1 MGHRA, CDR2 YSYEKL. This CDR3 has 16 amino acids. The CDR3 DNA is TGCGCCAGCAGCCGCAAAGATGGACGGGGACAAGAGACCCAGTGCTTC. Protein product: CASSRKDGRGQETQCF.

This clonotype has at least ten counts. The junction and the germline gene differ at one end; a read error may be behind it. This rearrangement joins TRBV28 to TRBJ2-7, with D uncertain. From germline, CDR1 is MDHEN and CDR2 SYDVKM. The CDR3 is made up of 12 amino acids. CDR3 bases: TGTGCCAGCAGTTTATCTCTAGAATCCAAGAACTTC. It translates to CASSLSLESKNF.

This chain joins TRBV5-6 and TRBJ2-1; 7 positions agree with TRBD1. Germline values: CDR1 SGHDT, CDR2 YYEEEE. The CDR3 is 17 amino acids. The junction had 10 bases not matched to a gene; V was cut back by 4 bases and J by 0 bases. CDR3 sequence reads: CASSGPRGLGSYNEQFF. The DNA of the CDR3 is TGTGCCAGCAGCGGACCTAGGGGGCTGGGCTCCTACAATGAGCAGTTCTTC.

In its sample, this clonotype was seen many times. This chain uses TRBV28 with TRBJ2-1; 8 bases map to TRBD2. CDR1 and CDR2 from the germline V gene are MDHEN and SYDVKM. V lost 6 bases to trimming and J lost 5 bases; unmatched junction nucleotides: 12. This CDR3 has 16 amino acids. CDR3 sequence: CASSGLSGSYNNEQFF. The CDR3 nucleotides are TGTGCCAGCAGCGGTCTCAGCGGGAGCTACAACAATGAGCAGTTCTTC.

V gene TRBV28 combines with J gene TRBJ2-3; 8 positions agree with TRBD2. The germline V gene has CDR1 MDHEN and CDR2 SYDVKM. This CDR3 has 16 amino acids. The ends lost 6 bases at V and 2 bases at J; junction bases unmatched: 10. CDR3 sequence reads: CASRSSGSRTTDTQYF. The CDR3 region has the DNA TGTGCCAGCAGAAGCAGCGGGAGCAGGACCACAGATACGCAGTATTTT.

This clonotype showed up just a few times. The rearrangement uses TRBV7-2 and TRBJ2-5, with 8 bases identical to TRBD1. The CDR3 has 15 amino acids. Per germline, CDR1 SGHTA and CDR2 FQGNSA. Trimming at V came to 5 bases and at J to 5 bases, leaving 10 bases not matched to a gene. The CDR3 DNA is TGTGCCAGCAGCCCCCGGACAGGGCAGATGGAGACCCAGTACTTC. Translated: CASSPRTGQMETQYF. The full variable domain, in which reference TRBV7-2 and TRBJ2-5 provide the parts outside the CDR3, is GAGVSQSPSNKVTEKGKDVELRCDPISGHTALYWYRQSLGQGLEFLIYFQGNSAPDKSGLPSDRFSAERTGGSVSTLTIQRTQQEDSAVYLCASSPRTGQMETQYFGPGTRLLVL.

The chain links TRBV4-2 to TRBJ2-3, with 7 bases aligning to TRBD2. The CDR3 spans 18 residues. V gave up 0 bases and J gave up 2 bases; unmatched junction bases: 11. Looked up from germline, CDR1 is LGHNA and CDR2 is YNFKEQ. The CDR3 loop is CASSQELLAGVNTDTQYF. Here the CDR3 DNA reads TGTGCCAGCAGCCAAGAATTACTCGCGGGAGTGAACACAGATACGCAGTATTTT.

The V gene is TRBV20-1, the J gene TRBJ2-7; D not resolved. Germline CDR1 DFQATT, CDR2 SNEGSKA (reference sequence). The CDR3 runs to 15 residues. Trimming cost V 1 base and J 2 bases, with 15 bases left between them. The CDR3 loop is CSARGRRGPTYEQYF. The CDR3 nucleotides are TGCAGTGCTAGAGGGCGCCGAGGACCGACCTACGAGCAGTACTTC.

This clonotype was recorded a few times. The rearrangement uses TRBV20-1 and TRBJ2-2; 7 bases are a match to TRBD2. The V gene end was trimmed by 2 bases and the J gene end by 1 base; junction bases not matched to a gene: 10. Germline CDR1 and CDR2: DFQATT and SNEGSKA (reference sequence). The CDR3 covers 17 residues. The CDR3 DNA follows: TGCAGTGCTAGATCCGGGAAAGCGGGATTGAACACCGGGGAGCTGTTTTTT. It specifies CSARSGKAGLNTGELFF.

This clonotype was seen more than once but under ten times. The chain has TRBV12-3 or TRBV12-4 and TRBJ1-5, with 11 bases lining up with TRBD1. This CDR3 comprises 15 residues. Unmatched junction bases numbered 7, after V lost 5 bases and J lost 7 bases. The CDR3 is CASSRDRGNVQPQHF. CDR3 nucleotides: TGTGCCAGCAGTCGGGACAGGGGGAATGTACAGCCCCAGCATTTT.

This clonotype was recorded many times. The genes are TRBV9 and TRBJ2-5; TRBD1 might be the D (6 bases). The CDR3 length is 14 residues. Per germline, CDR1 SGDLS and CDR2 YYNGEE. Trimming left V 1 base short and J 4 bases short, with 11 bases between. CDR3 residues: CASSVSGARETQYF. The CDR3 DNA sequence: TGTGCCAGCAGCGTATCAGGGGCGCGAGAGACCCAGTACTTC.

This rearrangement joins TRBV25-1 to TRBJ1-4; D is perhaps TRBD1 (5 bases). V lost 3 bases and J lost 5, with 16 bases in between. The CDR3 contains 16 residues. From germline, CDR1 is MGHDK and CDR2 SYGVNS. CDR3 nucleotides: TGTGCCAGCAGTGAGGGGGGGGTGACAGTGAATGAAAAACTGTTTTTT. Its translation: CASSEGGVTVNEKLFF.

This clonotype was detected ten times or more. This chain joins TRBV7-6 and TRBJ2-7, with 8 bases matching TRBD1. V lost 5 bases, J lost 6 bases, and 12 bases stayed unmatched. Germline-derived CDR1 and CDR2 are SGHVS and FNYEAQ. This CDR3 has 15 residues. The CDR3 loop reads CASSKAGGQGGEQYF. CDR3 nucleotides: TGTGCCAGCAGCAAAGCAGGGGGCCAGGGGGGCGAGCAGTACTTC.

This clonotype was detected a few times. This sequence joins TRBV7-9 and TRBJ1-2; maybe TRBD1 (5 bases). CDR3 length: 16 amino acids. Per the germline V gene, CDR1 is SEHNR and CDR2 is FQNEAQ (reference sequence). The V end was cut by 5 bases, the J end by 0 bases, with 16 bases between. For the CDR3, the DNA is TGTGCCAGCAGCCTAGGGCAGGGATTGGCTAACTATGGCTACACCTTC. This sequence encodes CASSLGQGLANYGYTF. The variable domain in full, with the rest retrieved from reference TRBV7-9 and TRBJ1-2, is DTGVSQNPRHKITKRGQNVTFRCDPISEHNRLYWYRQTLGQGPEFLTYFQNEAQLEKSRLLSDRFSAERPKGSFSTLEIQRTEQGDSAMYLCASSLGQGLANYGYTFGSGTRLTVV.

This clonotype was picked up many times. The chain recombines TRBV7-3 with TRBJ2-3; perhaps TRBD1 as D (5 bases). Germline V gene lookup returns CDR1 SGHTA and CDR2 FQGTGA. This CDR3 has 17 residues. Trimming took off 0 bases at V and 1 base at J, with 14 bases between the two ends. The CDR3 region is CASSLTFQGRGTDTQYF. CDR3 sequence (DNA): TGTGCCAGCAGCTTAACTTTCCAGGGTCGTGGCACAGATACGCAGTATTTT.

The V gene is TRBV20-1, the J gene TRBJ2-2; 9 positions agree with TRBD1. The CDR3 has 16 amino acids. Germline values: CDR1 DFQATT, CDR2 SNEGSKA (reference sequence). With V trimmed by 5 bases and J by 5 bases, 12 bases remained unmatched. The CDR3 loop is CSAQDYWTGDTGELFF. The CDR3 coding sequence is TGCAGTGCTCAGGACTACTGGACAGGGGATACCGGGGAGCTGTTTTTT.

This clonotype was seen repeatedly, ten times or more. This rearrangement joins TRBV29-1 to TRBJ2-1; possible D gene TRBD2, 5 bases. This CDR3 spans 13 amino acids. Looked up from germline, CDR1 is SQVTM and CDR2 is ANQGSEA. Trimming took off 1 base at V and 8 bases at J, with 12 bases between the two ends. Here the CDR3 reads CSVEAPGGDEQFF. DNA for the CDR3: TGCAGCGTTGAAGCCCCAGGAGGCGATGAGCAGTTCTTC.